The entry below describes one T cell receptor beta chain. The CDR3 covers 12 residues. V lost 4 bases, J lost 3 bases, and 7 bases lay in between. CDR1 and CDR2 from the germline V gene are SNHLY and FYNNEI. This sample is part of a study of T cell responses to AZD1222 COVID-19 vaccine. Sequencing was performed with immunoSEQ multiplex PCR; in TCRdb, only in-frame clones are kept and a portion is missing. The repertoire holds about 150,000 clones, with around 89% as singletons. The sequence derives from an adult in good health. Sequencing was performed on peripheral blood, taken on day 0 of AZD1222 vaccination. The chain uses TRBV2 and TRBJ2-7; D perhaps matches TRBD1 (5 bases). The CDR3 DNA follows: TGTGCCAGCAGTGGTCAGGGCTACGAGCAGTACTTC. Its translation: CASSGQGYEQYF.